Listed here is a single T cell receptor (beta chain). As yet, its antigen is unknown. The investigators reverse transcribed all of the isolated RNA, so they sequenced expressed TCRB transcripts. Profiled with immunoSEQ multiplex PCR; TCRdb holds only in-frame clones, not every one. This repertoire shows some 17,000 clones, 70% found once; its top ten account for 0.79%. The CDR3 covers 17 residues. Germline trimming cut 4 bases from V and 0 bases from J; bases unmatched to any gene: 10. From germline, CDR1 is SGHRS and CDR2 YFSETQ. These data come from a study of beta chain features in type 1 diabetes. The study, taken as a whole, reports: Diminished insertions and augmented deletions at VDJ junctions characterized type 1 diabetes patients. Researchers report that Type 1 diabetes patients had moderately but significantly shorter TCRB CDR3s across all four CD4+ subsets.

Sequenced sample: stem cell memory CD4+ T cells from blood. This chain connects TRBV5-1 to TRBJ1-5, with 7 bases identical to TRBD1. This TCR was sampled from a man aged 25-40 years with type 1 diabetes. CDR3 in amino acids: CASSPGGGGDSNQPQHF. CDR3 coding DNA: TGCGCCAGCAGCCCCGGAGGGGGCGGGGATAGCAATCAGCCCCAGCATTTT.